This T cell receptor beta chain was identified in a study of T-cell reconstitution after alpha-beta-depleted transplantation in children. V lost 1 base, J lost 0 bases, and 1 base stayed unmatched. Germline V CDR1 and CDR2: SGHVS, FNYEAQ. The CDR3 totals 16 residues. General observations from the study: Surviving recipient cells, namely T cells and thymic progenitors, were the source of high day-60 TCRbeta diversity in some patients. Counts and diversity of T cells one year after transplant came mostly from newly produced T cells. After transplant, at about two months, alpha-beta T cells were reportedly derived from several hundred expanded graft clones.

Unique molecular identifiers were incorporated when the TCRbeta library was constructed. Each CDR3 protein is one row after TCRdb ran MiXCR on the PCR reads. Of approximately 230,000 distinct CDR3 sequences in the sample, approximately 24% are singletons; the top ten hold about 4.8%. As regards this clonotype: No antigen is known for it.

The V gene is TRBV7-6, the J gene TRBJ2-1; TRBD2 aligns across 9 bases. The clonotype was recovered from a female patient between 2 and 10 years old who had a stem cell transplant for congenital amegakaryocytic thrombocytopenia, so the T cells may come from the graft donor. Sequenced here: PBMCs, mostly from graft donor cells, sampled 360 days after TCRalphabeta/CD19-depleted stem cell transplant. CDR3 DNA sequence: TGTGCCAGCAGCTTAGTTAGCGGGGGCTCCTACAATGAGCAGTTCTTC. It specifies CASSLVSGGSYNEQFF.